This T cell receptor (beta chain) was observed in a study of somatic mutations in cytotoxic T cells in rheumatoid arthritis. On this clone: What it binds is unknown.

Findings and caveats of the study: For about an eighth of the roughly 60 patients, a single CD8+ clone accounted for more than 20% of CD8+ cells.

Produced via immunoSEQ multiplex PCR; TCRdb's table is partial and in-frame only. The data hold 15,000 to 20,000 clones, with around 80% observed a single time. The clonotype was recovered from a woman between 50 and 59 years old with rheumatoid arthritis. The sequencing sample was made of CD8+ T cells sorted from blood.

The CDR3 coding sequence is TGTGCCAGCAGCTTATGGAGTTCCTCTGGAAACACCATATATTTT. Translating it yields CASSLWSSSGNTIYF. The chain is built from TRBV7-2 and TRBJ1-3, with no clear D. The V gene's germline CDR1 is SGHTA and CDR2 FQGNSA. The V end was cut by 2 bases, the J end by 0 bases, with 8 bases between. The CDR3 contains 15 residues.